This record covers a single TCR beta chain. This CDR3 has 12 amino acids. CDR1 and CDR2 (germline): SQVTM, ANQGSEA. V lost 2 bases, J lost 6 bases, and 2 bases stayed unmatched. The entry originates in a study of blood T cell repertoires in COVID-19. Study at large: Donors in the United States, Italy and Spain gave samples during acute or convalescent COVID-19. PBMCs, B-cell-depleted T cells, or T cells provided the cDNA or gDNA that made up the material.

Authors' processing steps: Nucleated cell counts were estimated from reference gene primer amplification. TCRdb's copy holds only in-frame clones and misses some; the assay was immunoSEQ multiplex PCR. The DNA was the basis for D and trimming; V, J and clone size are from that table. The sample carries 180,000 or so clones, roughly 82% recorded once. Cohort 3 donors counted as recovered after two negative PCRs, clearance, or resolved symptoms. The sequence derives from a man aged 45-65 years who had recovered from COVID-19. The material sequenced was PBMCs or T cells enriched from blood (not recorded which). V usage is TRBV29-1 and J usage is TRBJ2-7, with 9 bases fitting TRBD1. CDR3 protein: CSVENRGREQYF. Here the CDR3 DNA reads TGCAGCGTTGAAAACAGGGGGCGCGAGCAGTACTTC.